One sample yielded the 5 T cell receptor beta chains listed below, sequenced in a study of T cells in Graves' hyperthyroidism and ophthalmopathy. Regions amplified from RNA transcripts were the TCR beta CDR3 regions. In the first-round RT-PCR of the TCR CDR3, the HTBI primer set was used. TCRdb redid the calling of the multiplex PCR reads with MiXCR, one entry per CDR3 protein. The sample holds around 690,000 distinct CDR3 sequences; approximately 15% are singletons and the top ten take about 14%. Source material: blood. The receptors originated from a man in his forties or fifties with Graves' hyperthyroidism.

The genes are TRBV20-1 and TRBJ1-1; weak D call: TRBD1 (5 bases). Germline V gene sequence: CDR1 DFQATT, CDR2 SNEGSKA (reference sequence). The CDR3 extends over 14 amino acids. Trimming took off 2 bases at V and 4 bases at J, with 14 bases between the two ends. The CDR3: CSARRLQGRTEAFF. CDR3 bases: TGCAGTGCTAGAAGACTCCAGGGTCGCACTGAAGCTTTCTTT.

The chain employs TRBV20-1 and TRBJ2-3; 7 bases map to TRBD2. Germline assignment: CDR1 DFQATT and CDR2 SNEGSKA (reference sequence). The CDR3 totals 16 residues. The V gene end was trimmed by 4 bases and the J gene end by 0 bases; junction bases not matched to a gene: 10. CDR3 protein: CSANVLLTSSTDTQYF. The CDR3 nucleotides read TGCAGTGCTAACGTACTATTGACTAGCAGCACAGATACGCAGTATTTT.

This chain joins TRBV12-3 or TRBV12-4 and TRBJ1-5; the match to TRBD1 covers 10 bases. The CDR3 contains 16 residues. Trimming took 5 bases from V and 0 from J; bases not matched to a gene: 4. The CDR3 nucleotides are TGTGCCAGCAGTCCGGGACAGGGGTATAGCAATCAGCCCCAGCATTTT. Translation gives CASSPGQGYSNQPQHF.

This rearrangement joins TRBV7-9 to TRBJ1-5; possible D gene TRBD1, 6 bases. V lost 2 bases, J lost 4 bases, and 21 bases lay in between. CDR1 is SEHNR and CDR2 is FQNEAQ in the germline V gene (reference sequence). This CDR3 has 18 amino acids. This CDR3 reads CASSLIMGSGVVNQPQHF. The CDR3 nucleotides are TGTGCCAGCAGCTTAATTATGGGGTCAGGGGTGGTGAATCAGCCCCAGCATTTT.

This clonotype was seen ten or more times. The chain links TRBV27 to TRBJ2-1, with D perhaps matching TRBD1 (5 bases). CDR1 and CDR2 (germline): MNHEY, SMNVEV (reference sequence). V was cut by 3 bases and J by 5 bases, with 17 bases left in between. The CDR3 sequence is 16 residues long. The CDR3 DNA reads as TGTGCCAGCAGTTTTTCTTTAGGGGAAAAAGACAATGAGCAGTTCTTC. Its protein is CASSFSLGEKDNEQFF.